One and the same sample provided the 29 T cell receptor beta chains below, sequenced in a study of blood T cells in healthy people across ages (dated by TCRdb to between 2015 and 2017). Library construction relied on 5' RACE. TCRdb names Illumina HiSeq 2500 as the instrument used. A second PCR of roughly 7 to 11 cycles was performed with a sample-barcoded 5' primer and a J-beta primer mix. Using fastp trimming at Q25 and MiXCR clonotype assembly, TCRdb reanalyzed the public sequencing data and kept in-frame beta chains. Under each unique CDR3 protein, matching rows form one entry showing the most common genes and DNA. This sample lists about 1.4 million distinct CDR3 sequences; 45% to 70% were detected once. Of the sample, over 5.5% falls within the top ten clones. The sample comprised blood. The receptors were sampled from a man aged 18 to 29 in good health.

J is TRBJ2-4 and V is TRBV7-9; 9 nucleotides align to TRBD2. The germline V gene has CDR1 SEHNR and CDR2 FQNEAQ (reference sequence). This CDR3 spans 13 amino acids. V shed 5 bases, J shed 13 bases, and the junction held 9 bases outside the gene matches. The CDR3 sequence is CASSPSGTSKQYF. The DNA for the CDR3 is TGTGCCAGCAGCCCTAGCGGGACAAGCAAGCAGTACTTC.

CDR3 nucleotide sequence: TGCGCCAGCAGCCCGTCCGGGACAGATAACTATGGCTACACCTTC. It encodes CASSPSGTDNYGYTF. The chain has TRBV5-1 and TRBJ1-2; TRBD1 aligns across 7 bases. Germline-derived CDR1 and CDR2 are SGHRS and YFSETQ. After removal of 4 bases from V and 1 base from J, the junction contained 7 bases not matched to a gene. The CDR3 is made up of 15 amino acids.

The chain employs TRBV9 and TRBJ2-3, with D perhaps being TRBD1 or TRBD2 (6 bases each). The CDR3 runs 16 residues. Germline values: CDR1 SGDLS, CDR2 YYNGEE. V was shortened by 4 bases and J by 6 bases, with 21 bases between the two germline ends. The CDR3 DNA sequence: TGTGCCAGCAGCCCCGACCGAAGAGGGGGGTTGGATACGCAGTATTTT. Residues: CASSPDRRGGLDTQYF.

The chain couples TRBV20-1 to TRBJ2-7, with TRBD2 matching over 12 bases. V gave up 0 bases and J gave up 2 bases; unmatched junction bases: 8. CDR1 is DFQATT and CDR2 is SNEGSKA in the germline V gene (reference sequence). CDR3 size: 17 residues. CDR3 in DNA: TGCAGTGCTAGAGATGTCGGGACTAGCGGGTACACCTACGAGCAGTACTTC. It encodes CSARDVGTSGYTYEQYF.

This clonotype was observed a handful of times. This rearrangement joins TRBV7-9 to TRBJ2-7; tentative D call: TRBD1 (6 bases). Trimming cost V 5 bases and J 2 bases, with 16 bases left between them. The CDR3 is 15 residues long. Germline V gene sequence: CDR1 SEHNR, CDR2 FQNEAQ (reference sequence). The CDR3 spells CASSPIPPGAYEQYF. The DNA of the CDR3 is TGTGCCAGCAGCCCCATACCCCCAGGGGCCTACGAGCAGTACTTC. Drawing the rest from reference TRBV7-9 and TRBJ2-7, the complete variable domain is DTGVSQNPRHKITKRGQNVTFRCDPISEHNRLYWYRQTLGQGPEFLTYFQNEAQLEKSRLLSDRFSAERPKGSFSTLEIQRTEQGDSAMYLCASSPIPPGAYEQYFGPGTRLTVT.

The rearrangement uses TRBV27 and TRBJ2-7; 7 positions match TRBD2. This CDR3 region has 14 residues. The V gene's germline CDR1 is MNHEY and CDR2 SMNVEV (reference sequence). With 1 base clipped from V and 3 bases from J, the junction kept 3 bases outside the gene matches. CDR3: CASSLWGGVYEQYF. CDR3 nucleotide sequence: TGTGCCAGCAGTTTATGGGGGGGGGTCTACGAGCAGTACTTC.

The chain carries TRBV6-2 or TRBV6-3 and TRBJ2-5; D ambiguous. The assigned J gene may be wrong: the sequence end matches TRBJ2-7 better. The germline gives CDR1 MNHEY, CDR2 SVGEGT. This CDR3 is built from 12 residues. The DNA of the CDR3 is TGTGCAATCAGAAAACCCCCGCTCGAGCAGTACTTC. This codes for CAIRKPPLEQYF.

The chain has TRBV7-6 and TRBJ1-1; TRBD1 aligns across 7 bases. Trimming cost V 1 base and J 4 bases; bases outside gene matches: 6. Germline assignment: CDR1 SGHVS and CDR2 FNYEAQ. The CDR3 has 15 amino acids. The CDR3 loop is CASSLEGAGVTEAFF. CDR3 coding DNA: TGTGCCAGCAGCTTAGAGGGGGCCGGGGTCACTGAAGCTTTCTTT.

For this clonotype: An end of the junction does not agree with germline; a read error may underlie this. The gene calls are TRBV4-3 and TRBJ2-7, with D perhaps matching TRBD1 (6 bases). Germline V gene sequence: CDR1 LGHNA, CDR2 YSLEER. This CDR3 contains 18 residues. DNA of the CDR3: TGCGCCAGCAACCAAGATAACAGGGCCCCATTAAGCTCCTACGAGCAGTACTTC. The encoded protein is CASNQDNRAPLSSYEQYF.

There are many counts of this clonotype. The genes are TRBV10-3 and TRBJ2-5; perhaps TRBD1 as D (6 bases). V was shortened by 4 bases and J by 4 bases, with 13 bases between the two germline ends. The CDR3 extends over 14 amino acids. Germline-derived CDR1 and CDR2 are ENHRY and SYGVKD. The CDR3 DNA reads TGTGCCATCAGTGGGGCAGGGGAACGAGAGACCCAGTACTTC. The encoded protein is CAISGAGERETQYF.

The V gene is TRBV5-5, the J gene TRBJ1-4, with unresolved D. Between the trimmed V and J ends, which lost 0 bases and 5 bases, there was a span of 11 bases. CDR3 length: 15 residues. Looked up from germline, CDR1 is SGHKS and CDR2 is YYEKEE (reference sequence). CDR3 loop: CASSLGVGRNEKLFF. Written as DNA, the CDR3 is TGTGCCAGCAGCTTGGGGGTCGGGAGAAATGAAAAACTGTTTTTT.

V usage is TRBV20-1 and J usage is TRBJ1-6, with 9 bases aligning to TRBD1. Germline values: CDR1 DFQATT, CDR2 SNEGSKA (reference sequence). The CDR3 runs 15 residues. The junction had 5 bases not matched to a gene; V was cut back by 4 bases and J by 4 bases. CDR3 in amino acids: CSAIQDRGYNSPLHF. Here the CDR3 DNA reads TGCAGTGCTATCCAGGACAGGGGTTATAATTCACCCCTCCACTTT.

This clonotype is a singleton in its sample. The V gene is TRBV7-6, the J gene TRBJ2-5, with 12 bases identical to TRBD2. The end of the DNA fits TRBJ2-7 better, so the J call may be wrong. The CDR3 consists of 16 residues. Germline assignment: CDR1 SGHVS and CDR2 FNYEAQ. The CDR3 reads CASSRTSGVGPYEQYF. In DNA, the CDR3 is TGTGCCAGCAGCCGGACTAGCGGGGTTGGGCCCTACGAGCAGTACTTC.

This clonotype was counted a single time. The rearrangement joins TRBV15 to TRBJ2-7; no clear D gene. The CDR3 contains 13 residues. The germline V and J ends were trimmed by 4 bases and 2 bases, with 9 bases remaining between them. Germline CDR1 LNHNV, CDR2 YYDKDF (reference sequence). The CDR3: CATSNHLAYEQYF. DNA of the CDR3: TGTGCCACCAGCAACCACCTTGCCTACGAGCAGTACTTC.

This chain links TRBV4-1 with TRBJ1-1, with TRBD1 identical over 7 bases. V lost 1 base and J lost 8; bases outside the gene matches: 7. The CDR3 covers 14 residues. Germline values: CDR1 MGHRA, CDR2 YSYEKL. Here the CDR3 DNA reads TGCGCCAGCAGCCAAGGGAGGACAGGACCGGAAGCTTTCTTT. Translating it yields CASSQGRTGPEAFF.

The rearrangement links TRBV3-1 to TRBJ2-5; the D call may be TRBD1 or TRBD2 (6 bases each). The CDR3 consists of 17 residues. Germline values: CDR1 LGHDT, CDR2 YNNKEL (reference sequence). Trimming removed 2 bases from V and 0 bases from J, with 16 bases in between. CDR3 coding DNA: TGTGCCAGCAGCCAAAGCCCCCCGGGGGCCAACCAAGAGACCCAGTACTTC. This gives the protein CASSQSPPGANQETQYF.

This clonotype was counted a few times. The rearrangement uses TRBV11-2 and TRBJ1-2, with D possibly matching TRBD1 (5 bases). Trimming cost V 6 bases and J 2 bases, with 19 bases left between them. CDR1 and CDR2 (germline): SGHAT, FQNNGV. The CDR3 is made up of 16 amino acids. CDR3 sequence reads: CASRSLTGRTNYGYTF. CDR3 DNA sequence: TGTGCCAGCAGGTCCCTAACGGGACGGACAAACTATGGCTACACCTTC.

This rearrangement joins TRBV7-9 to TRBJ2-7; possibly TRBD1 for D (6 bases). Germline loops: CDR1 SEHNR, CDR2 FQNEAQ (reference sequence). The CDR3 runs to 14 residues. The V and J ends lost 1 base and 7 bases respectively, with 14 bases between them. Here the CDR3 reads CASSLGGDINEQYF. Written as DNA, the CDR3 is TGTGCCAGCAGCTTAGGTGGGGACATCAATGAGCAGTACTTC.

J is TRBJ2-5 and V is TRBV5-5; D might be TRBD2 (5 bases). Looked up from germline, CDR1 is SGHKS and CDR2 is YYEKEE (reference sequence). V lost 2 bases and J 1 base, leaving 9 bases between the germline ends. The CDR3 spans 14 residues. The CDR3 DNA sequence: TGTGCCAGCAGCTTATGGCGGGTCCAAGAGACCCAGTACTTC. This encodes CASSLWRVQETQYF.

The chain is built from TRBV29-1 and TRBJ1-2; 7 nucleotides match TRBD1. Germline CDR1 and CDR2: SQVTM and ANQGSEA. The CDR3 consists of 12 residues. Germline trimming cut 1 base from V and 8 bases from J; bases unmatched to any gene: 4. CDR3 bases: TGCAGCGTTGAAGTCGGACAGGCGGGCTACACCTTC. This gives the protein CSVEVGQAGYTF.

A single count supports this clonotype. V and J are TRBV12-3 or TRBV12-4 and TRBJ2-7; a weak D match, TRBD1 (6 bases). The CDR3 is 12 residues long. V lost 9 bases to trimming and J lost 6 bases, with 15 bases between them. CDR3 region: CASALGGFEQYF. CDR3 bases: TGTGCCAGTGCCCTAGGGGGTTTCGAGCAGTACTTC.

This clonotype was found once. Here the CDR3 DNA reads TGTGCCAGCAGCTTGAACAGCGTGAGGGGATACAATGAGCAGTTCTTC. It translates to CASSLNSVRGYNEQFF. The chain links TRBV7-2 to TRBJ2-1; the D call may be TRBD1 or TRBD2 (5 bases each). The V end was cut by 3 bases, the J end by 4 bases, with 16 bases between. The CDR3 length is 16 residues. Looked up from germline, CDR1 is SGHTA and CDR2 is FQGNSA.

This clonotype showed up just a few times. The chain recombines TRBV7-3 with TRBJ2-1; D may be TRBD1 or TRBD2 (5 bases each). This CDR3 is 15 amino acids long. Trimming left V 1 base short and J 0 bases short, with 7 bases between. Germline V CDR1 and CDR2: SGHTA, FQGTGA. CDR3 bases: TGTGCCAGCAGCTTAAAGGGGAGCTCCTACAATGAGCAGTTCTTC. Its protein product is CASSLKGSSYNEQFF.

The rearrangement uses TRBV12-3 or TRBV12-4 and TRBJ2-7; D may be TRBD2 (5 bases). The V end was cut by 4 bases, the J end by 2 bases, with 9 bases between. This CDR3 has 13 residues. The CDR3 region is CASSSSAAYEQYF. The CDR3 DNA follows: TGTGCCAGCAGTTCCTCAGCGGCCTACGAGCAGTACTTC.

The sample holds one count of this clonotype. The J gene is TRBJ2-6, the V gene TRBV20-1; D is uncertain. The V and J ends lost 3 bases and 0 bases respectively, with 18 bases between them. The CDR3 sequence is 18 residues long. Looked up from germline, CDR1 is DFQATT and CDR2 is SNEGSKA (reference sequence). CDR3 region: CSARRRRVYPSGANVLTF. The CDR3 nucleotides are TGCAGTGCTAGGAGACGACGGGTTTACCCCTCTGGGGCCAACGTCCTGACTTTC.

The V call is TRBV29-1, the J call TRBJ2-3; 7 nucleotides match TRBD1. CDR3 length equals 14 residues. CDR1 SQVTM and CDR2 ANQGSEA come from the germline V gene. V shed 5 bases, J shed 0 bases, and the junction held 5 bases outside the gene matches. The CDR3 nucleotides read TGCAGCGTTACCAGGACAGGCAGCACAGATACGCAGTATTTT. Translation gives CSVTRTGSTDTQYF.

DNA of the CDR3: TGTGCCAGCAGCTTGCCGGGACTAGGGGGGCTCAATGAGCAGTTCTTC. Amino acid sequence: CASSLPGLGGLNEQFF. The chain joins TRBV7-2 to TRBJ2-1; TRBD2 agrees at 8 bases. This CDR3 region has 16 residues. With 3 bases clipped from V and 6 bases from J, the junction kept 10 bases outside the gene matches. Germline V gives CDR1 SGHTA, CDR2 FQGNSA.

The V gene is TRBV20-1, the J gene TRBJ2-1, with TRBD2 identical over 11 bases. Losses at the gene ends were 2 bases for V and 8 bases for J; bases not matched to a gene: 8. There are 15 residues in the CDR3. The germline V gene encodes CDR1 DFQATT and CDR2 SNEGSKA (reference sequence). CDR3 bases: TGCAGTGCTAGAAATAGCGGGGGGGCCTTCGATGAGCAGTTCTTC. It codes for CSARNSGGAFDEQFF.

This clonotype was seen more than once but under ten times. The V call is TRBV29-1, the J call TRBJ2-4, with unresolved D. The J call may be faulty, since TRBJ2-7 better matches the DNA end. The germline gives CDR1 SQVTM, CDR2 ANQGSEA. This CDR3 contains 10 residues. The CDR3 nucleotides are TGCAGCGTTGAAGCCGGCGAGCAGTACTTC. It specifies CSVEAGEQYF.